These 9 T cell receptor beta chains share one sample of origin, sequenced in a study of beta chain features in type 1 diabetes. Overall study results and limits: Patients with Type 1 diabetes showed moderately but significantly shorter TCRB CDR3s in all four CD4+ subsets.

No antigen has been identified for these receptors. Isolated RNA was reverse transcribed in full, so expressed TCRB transcripts were sequenced. Measured with immunoSEQ multiplex PCR; TCRdb has only the in-frame clones, and not every one. Among around 160,000 clones listed, 8% to 8.5% were seen once. The sequencing input was central memory CD4+ T cells from blood. These receptors were obtained from a woman aged 18-29 years with type 1 diabetes.

CDR3 nucleotides: TGTGCCAGCAGCCGTCCCGGGACAGATATGGTTGAGCAGTTCTTC. Protein: CASSRPGTDMVEQFF. The chain joins TRBV5-4 to TRBJ2-1; 7 bases match TRBD1. This CDR3 comprises 15 residues. CDR1 is SGHNT and CDR2 is YYREEE in the germline V gene (reference sequence). The junction had 13 bases not matched to a gene; V was cut back by 4 bases and J by 9 bases.

This clone was found a few times. The chain has TRBV6-5 and TRBJ2-7; D is possibly TRBD1 (6 bases). This CDR3 is built from 13 residues. Trimming took off 8 bases at V and 0 bases at J, with 11 bases between the two ends. Germline V CDR1 and CDR2: MNHEY, SVGAGI. The CDR3 DNA follows: TGTGCCAGCGGATTGACAGGCTCCTACGAGCAGTACTTC. Protein sequence: CASGLTGSYEQYF.

The chain is built from TRBV5-4 and TRBJ1-5; no reliable D call. The CDR3 totals 13 residues. The V and J ends lost 3 bases and 5 bases respectively, with 9 bases between them. The germline gives CDR1 SGHNT, CDR2 YYREEE (reference sequence). CDR3 amino acids: CASSSGFDQPQHF. In nucleotides, the CDR3 is TGTGCCAGCAGCTCGGGGTTCGATCAGCCCCAGCATTTT.

This clone came up many times. The V call is TRBV7-9, the J call TRBJ2-5; 9 bases match TRBD2. CDR1 and CDR2 from the germline V gene are SEHNR and FQNEAQ (reference sequence). V lost 1 base, J lost 2 bases, and 2 bases stayed unmatched. The CDR3 has 15 amino acids. The CDR3 sequence: CASSLVLAGQETQYF. The DNA for the CDR3 is TGTGCCAGCAGCTTAGTCCTAGCGGGGCAAGAGACCCAGTACTTC.

The chain is built from TRBV5-4 and TRBJ2-5; D not certain. V was clipped by 0 bases and J by 5 bases, with 14 bases between them. Germline values: CDR1 SGHNT, CDR2 YYREEE (reference sequence). The CDR3 totals 15 residues. CDR3 in amino acids: CASSLGVTIQETQYF. DNA of the CDR3: TGTGCCAGCAGCTTGGGGGTAACTATCCAGGAGACCCAGTACTTC.

This clone was recorded a few times. V usage is TRBV2 and J usage is TRBJ2-7; 9 positions match TRBD1. Germline V gene sequence: CDR1 SNHLY, CDR2 FYNNEI. The CDR3 length is 13 residues. V was pared by 10 bases and J by 2 bases, with 6 bases of the junction left unmatched. CDR3 DNA sequence: TGTGCCACCCAGACAGGGGGTCCCTACGAGCAGTACTTC. Amino acids: CATQTGGPYEQYF. Full variable domain (rest looked up from reference TRBV2 and TRBJ2-7): EPEVTQTPSHQVTQMGQEVILRCVPISNHLYFYWYRQILGQKVEFLVSFYNNEISEKSEIFDDQFSVERPDGSNFTLKIRSTKLEDSAMYFCATQTGGPYEQYFGPGTRLTVT.

The rearrangement joins TRBV6-5 to TRBJ2-7, with D perhaps matching TRBD2 (5 bases). The CDR3 has 12 amino acids. Trimming took 6 bases from V and 7 from J, leaving 13 bases between them. Germline V lookup: CDR1 MNHEY, CDR2 SVGAGI. The chain's CDR3 is CASSDLRREQYF. In DNA form, the CDR3 reads TGTGCCAGCAGCGATCTCAGGAGGGAGCAGTACTTC.

The table lists this clone with a few counts. This chain links TRBV5-4 with TRBJ2-7, with a tentative D call TRBD2 (5 bases). Germline CDR1 and CDR2: SGHNT and YYREEE (reference sequence). Trimming stripped 4 bases from V and 0 bases from J, with 20 bases between. The CDR3 is 17 amino acids. CDR3 sequence reads: CASSSGPLRVNSYEQYF. The CDR3 DNA reads as TGTGCCAGCAGCAGCGGCCCCTTACGGGTGAACTCCTACGAGCAGTACTTC. The full variable domain, in which reference TRBV5-4 and TRBJ2-7 provide the parts outside the CDR3, is ETGVTQSPTHLIKTRGQQVTLRCSSQSGHNTVSWYQQALGQGPQFIFQYYREEENGRGNFPPRFSGLQFPNYSSELNVNALELDDSALYLCASSSGPLRVNSYEQYFGPGTRLTVT.

This clone was observed a few times. V usage is TRBV6-5 and J usage is TRBJ2-7; 7 bases agree with TRBD1. J lost 2 bases, V lost 6 bases, and 10 bases had no gene match. Germline V gene data show CDR1 as MNHEY and CDR2 as SVGAGI. CDR3 length: 15 amino acids. This chain's CDR3 is CASRTGQGQTYEQYF. DNA for the CDR3: TGTGCCAGCAGGACAGGGCAGGGTCAAACCTACGAGCAGTACTTC.